The 5 T cell receptor beta chains listed next were all sequenced from one sample in a study of blood T cell repertoires in COVID-19. TCRdb's copy holds only in-frame clones and misses some; the assay was immunoSEQ multiplex PCR. The table has fewer than 200,000 clones, about 83% seen once. The sequenced sample consisted of PBMCs or T cells enriched from blood (not recorded which). The receptor set was obtained from a woman in her forties or fifties in a cohort exposed to, infected with or recovered from COVID-19 (not recorded which).

For this clone: The germline gene is not matched at one end of the junction; a read error may be the cause. The chain is built from TRBV7-6 and TRBJ1-4, with no clear D. The CDR3 contains 17 residues. Germline values: CDR1 SGHVS, CDR2 FNYEAQ. The CDR3, as DNA: TGTGCCAGCAGGTTAGGAGTAAGCGGGCTGGGTAATGAAAAACTGTTTTTT. It is translated as CASRLGVSGLGNEKLFF. The full variable domain, in which reference TRBV7-6 and TRBJ1-4 provide the parts outside the CDR3, is GAGVSQSPRYKVTKRGQDVALRCDPISGHVSLYWYRQALGQGPEFLTYFNYEAQQDKSGLPNDRFSAERPEGSISTLTIQRTEQRDSAMYRCASRLGVSGLGNEKLFFGSGTQLSVL.

The rearrangement joins TRBV20-1 to TRBJ1-5; 10 bases are shared with TRBD1. The CDR3 runs to 15 residues. The germline CDR1 and CDR2 sequences are DFQATT and SNEGSKA (reference sequence). The ends lost 5 bases at V and 4 bases at J; junction bases unmatched: 8. CDR3 sequence reads: CSAGETGGSNQPQHF. The CDR3 region has the DNA TGCAGTGCTGGTGAGACAGGGGGCTCGAATCAGCCCCAGCATTTT.

V usage is TRBV13 and J usage is TRBJ2-5; 8 bases fit TRBD1. The CDR3 has 15 amino acids. Trimming took 7 bases from V and 3 from J; bases not matched to a gene: 10. Germline V gene lookup returns CDR1 PRHDT and CDR2 FYEKMQ (reference sequence). The CDR3 sequence: CASNYRTGNEETQYF. Here the CDR3 DNA reads TGTGCCAGCAACTACCGGACAGGGAATGAAGAGACCCAGTACTTC.

The table lists this clone with a count of one. The chain combines TRBV19 with TRBJ1-5; possible D gene TRBD1, 5 bases. Germline V CDR1 and CDR2: LNHDA, SQIVND (reference sequence). The CDR3 covers 15 residues. V was cut by 10 bases and J by 3 bases, with 19 bases left in between. CDR3 sequence (DNA): TGTGCCACCGGGGGTCGGGGAAAGGACAATCAGCCCCAGCATTTT. Amino acid sequence: CATGGRGKDNQPQHF.

The table lists this clone with a few counts. V and J are TRBV2 and TRBJ1-1; tentative D call: TRBD1 (5 bases). The CDR3 covers 16 residues. Germline CDR1 and CDR2: SNHLY and FYNNEI. V lost 6 bases to trimming and J lost 0 bases, with 17 bases between them. Here the CDR3 reads CASRPSRVGMNTEAFF. CDR3 nucleotides: TGTGCCAGCAGACCCTCCAGGGTCGGCATGAACACTGAAGCTTTCTTT.